The clone carrying this T cell receptor beta chain has a count of ten or more. Its antigen is not known. The data originate from a study of early T cells in non-severe SARS-CoV-2 infection. About the study: The chains were unpaired, and the sequenced material was bulk RNA from unsorted whole blood. Overall study findings and caveats: VDJdb-based matching was biased toward anti-spike CD8 responses and missed private and CD4 specificities.

Researchers attached unique molecular identifiers to individual cDNA molecules. TCRdb re-derived calls from the 5' RACE reads in MiXCR, one entry per CDR3 protein. The data show tens of thousands of distinct CDR3 sequences, with about a tenth seen just once and around 21% held by the top ten. The V and J ends lost 2 bases and 5 bases respectively, with 12 bases between them. This CDR3 comprises 14 residues. Germline V gene data show CDR1 as SGHTA and CDR2 as FQGTGA. This receptor was taken from an adult who was a healthcare worker with PCR-confirmed SARS-CoV-2 infection or an uninfected control (not recorded which). The V and J genes are TRBV7-3 and TRBJ2-5; D possibly uses TRBD1 or TRBD2 (6 bases each). Sequencing was carried out using whole blood. The CDR3 region is CASSLGSGAETQYF. In nucleotides, the CDR3 is TGTGCCAGCAGCTTAGGATCGGGGGCTGAGACCCAGTACTTC.